Included here is one T cell receptor (beta chain) sequence, with context. The antigen this receptor binds is unknown. Per-base quality was not reported, and no clone a single base away is much larger than it. The CDR3 covers 14 residues, taking in both the cysteine and the phenylalanine. This entry keeps only the CDR3 DNA: 42 bases, framed from base 1. The germline V gene provides CDR1 KGHSH and CDR2 LQKENI. V and J are trimmed by 8 bases and 2 bases, and the gene matches miss 1 base of the junction. This specimen comes from a study of blood T cell repertoires in COVID-19 (dated by TCRdb to between 2020 and 2021). Regarding the research as a whole: Samples covering the acute and convalescent phases of COVID-19 were provided by collaborators in the United States, Italy and Spain. The prospective study material was composed of cDNA or gDNA derived from T cells, B-cell-depleted T cells, or PBMCs. The dataset comprised deeply sampled blood TCRbeta repertoires from subjects exposed to, actively infected with, or recovered from COVID-19. The repertoires were released in a freely available public database meant as a resource for research on the immune response to SARS-CoV-2. Samples were obtained from the ongoing ImmuneRACE study (first 160 participants) and from 1,254 subjects provided by 6 global collaborators. A de-identified subject ID, COVID-19 status, age in years and sex were almost always included in the sample metadata. HLA class I and class II types, where available, came from metadata supplied by the sample provider rather than from assay-based typing. The paper as a whole reports these results and caveats: The quantity of clinical and demographic metadata differed by source and by participant and was supplied without curation.

Participants in the prospective study were aged roughly 18 to 100 years, lived in under 30 United States geographic areas, and enrolled through a virtual design. In the prospective study, cohorts were assigned on the basis of participant-reported clinical history obtained from a screening survey and a study questionnaire. Each participant in the prospective study had whole blood, serum and a nasopharyngeal or oropharyngeal swab collected by mobile phlebotomists. Participants in the prospective study had the option to provide additional blood draws and questionnaires over an approximately two-month period. Prospective study blood samples were shipped either frozen or at room temperature before DNA extraction. TCRbeta CDR3 regions were amplified from genomic DNA by means of the immunoSEQ Assay, a bias-controlled multiplex PCR. In the original analysis: The number of nucleated cells in each sample was estimated by amplification of reference gene primers within the assay. Sequence reads were collapsed and filtered to measure the absolute abundance of every unique TCRbeta CDR3 rearrangement. For each sample, productive Simpson clonality was calculated by taking the square root of Simpson's diversity index across productive rearrangements. Drawn from immuneACCESS, this table holds only the in-frame rearrangements with V and J called that TCRdb kept. Clones are partly lost; checked studies trace under half to an unresolved V gene and leave the rest unexplained. The V and J calls and clone size were taken over from that table, and D and trimming were inferred from the DNA. Within this sample are around 230,000 clones, with 70% to 90% of them counted one time only. Over 2% of the sample rests with the top ten.

The sequence derives from a woman aged 40 to 50 with acute COVID-19. The rearranged chain carries TRBV18 and TRBJ2-5, and TRBD2 matches 14 of the central bases. Sequenced sample: PBMCs or T cells enriched from blood (not recorded which). The CDR3 corresponds to CASGLAGGQETQYF. The nucleotides are TGTGCCAGCGGACTAGCGGGGGGACAAGAGACCCAGTACTTC.